This T cell receptor (beta chain) was identified during a study of Graves' ophthalmopathy and Graves' hyperthyroidism. Study-wide context: The study drew peripheral blood at initial diagnosis, before any treatment.

RNA transcripts provided the template for amplifying TCR beta CDR3 regions. First-round RT-PCR used HTBI primers; second-round multiplex PCR followed. TCRdb reprocessed the multiplex PCR reads via MiXCR and lists one record per CDR3 protein. The sample carries around 470,000 distinct CDR3 sequences, about an eighth recorded once. Ophthalmopathy was moderately-to-severely active, CAS at least 3, NOSPECS at least 4, lasting under 3 months. Excluded: other autoimmune disease, uncontrolled infection, pregnancy or lactation. The diagnostic workup employed clinical symptoms, serum thyroxine, TRAb, thyroid ultrasound and orbital computed tomography. V gave up 5 bases and J gave up 1 base, with 21 bases separating them. The CDR3 loop spans 17 amino acids. The germline V gene has CDR1 SQVTM and CDR2 ANQGSEA.

The TCR sequence derives from a woman between 25 and 40 years old with Graves' ophthalmopathy. This chain links TRBV29-1 with TRBJ1-3, with TRBD1 as a possible D gene (5 bases). Sequencing was carried out using blood. The CDR3 DNA reads TGCAGCGTTCACGGGGCCGAGGGGCCCGGGTCTGGAAACACCATATATTTT. Translation gives CSVHGAEGPGSGNTIYF.